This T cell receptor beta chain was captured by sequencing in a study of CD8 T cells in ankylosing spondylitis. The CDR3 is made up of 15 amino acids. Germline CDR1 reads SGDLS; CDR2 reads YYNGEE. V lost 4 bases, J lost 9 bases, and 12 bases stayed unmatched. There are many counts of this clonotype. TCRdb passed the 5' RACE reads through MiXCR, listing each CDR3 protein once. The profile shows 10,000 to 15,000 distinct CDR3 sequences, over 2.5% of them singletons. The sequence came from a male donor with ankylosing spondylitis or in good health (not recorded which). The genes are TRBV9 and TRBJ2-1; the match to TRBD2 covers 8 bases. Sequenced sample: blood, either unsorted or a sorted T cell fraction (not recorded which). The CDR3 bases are TGTGCCAGCAGCCCCCCCGGAGCGGGGGAGATTGAGCAGTTCTTC. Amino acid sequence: CASSPPGAGEIEQFF. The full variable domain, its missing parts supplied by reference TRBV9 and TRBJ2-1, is DSGVTQTPKHLITATGQRVTLRCSPRSGDLSVYWYQQSLDQGLQFLIQYYNGEERAKGNILERFSAQQFPDLHSELNLSSLELGDSALYFCASSPPGAGEIEQFFGPGTRLTVL.